The sequence of this TCR beta chain was determined in a study of cytomegalovirus exposure and HLA in healthy donors. Trimming removed 0 bases from V and 0 bases from J; junction bases left unmatched: 17. Germline V CDR1 and CDR2: LGHNA, YNFKEQ. This CDR3 is 21 amino acids long. Profiling relied on immunoSEQ multiplex PCR, and the TCRdb table lists in-frame clones only, not all of them. Of roughly 73,000 clones in the sample, around 94% were seen once. This chain links TRBV4-2 with TRBJ1-5; 7 nucleotides agree with TRBD1. The sequence was collected from a man between 18 and 29 years old in good health and CMV-seropositive. The source material was PBMCs. The DNA for the CDR3 is TGTGCCAGCAGCCAAGATACAATTTGGGACAGCTCCCCTAATAGCAATCAGCCCCAGCATTTT. Residues: CASSQDTIWDSSPNSNQPQHF.